This TCR beta chain is from a study of T cell repertoires in cytomegalovirus infection (dated 2019 in TCRdb). Study-wide context: Alongside well-studied HLA-B-restricted epitopes, the peptide stimulations were aimed at recently identified HLA-C-restricted CMV epitopes, whose presentation resists viral immunomodulation. Donor HLA type was relevant to the analysis, because carriage of CMV infection together with the matching HLA type was indicated by public TCR beta signatures. The study at large found these results: In both this cohort and an independent cohort of approximately 350 donors, the cumulative frequency of public TCR beta family members distinguished carriers of CMV infection plus the relevant HLA type. In the ex vivo response, HLA-C-restricted CMV-specific TCR beta clonotypes were dominant, and in two of eight donors the single most frequent clonotype came from this HLA-C-restricted group.

Sequencing relied on an Illumina HiSeq 1500. TCRdb cleaned the public reads at Q25 with fastp, built clones with MiXCR and kept in-frame beta chains. Each entry merges the rows of one CDR3 protein and shows their most common DNA and genes. In this sample the table shows under 450,000 distinct CDR3 sequences, roughly 36% of which occur a single time. The ten largest clones represent around an eighth of the sample. The CDR3 runs 13 residues from the cysteine to the phenylalanine. Just CDR3 DNA is preserved here, 39 bases in frame from base 1. Based on the germline V gene (reference sequence), the CDR1 and CDR2 sequences are SEHNR and FQNEAQ. V sheds 1 base and J sheds 0 bases, leaving 4 bases between their ends. A word on this clonotype: Its target antigen remains unknown. No much larger clone is present one base from it, and per-base qualities are unavailable.

Interpreted using the paper, the treatment or condition label stands for: in vitro stimulation with specific CMV peptide epitopes to enrich CMV-specific T cells. Material: cultured PBMCs, obtained from culture after CMV antigen stimulation. This TCR came from a human donor in good health (CMV status not recorded). Some clones in this sample may be carry-over from other donors' samples. This chain joins TRBV7-9 to TRBJ2-7, with the identity of the D gene unclear. CDR3 protein: CASSLVNSYEQYF. The sequence in DNA is TGTGCCAGCAGCTTAGTAAACTCCTACGAGCAGTACTTC.